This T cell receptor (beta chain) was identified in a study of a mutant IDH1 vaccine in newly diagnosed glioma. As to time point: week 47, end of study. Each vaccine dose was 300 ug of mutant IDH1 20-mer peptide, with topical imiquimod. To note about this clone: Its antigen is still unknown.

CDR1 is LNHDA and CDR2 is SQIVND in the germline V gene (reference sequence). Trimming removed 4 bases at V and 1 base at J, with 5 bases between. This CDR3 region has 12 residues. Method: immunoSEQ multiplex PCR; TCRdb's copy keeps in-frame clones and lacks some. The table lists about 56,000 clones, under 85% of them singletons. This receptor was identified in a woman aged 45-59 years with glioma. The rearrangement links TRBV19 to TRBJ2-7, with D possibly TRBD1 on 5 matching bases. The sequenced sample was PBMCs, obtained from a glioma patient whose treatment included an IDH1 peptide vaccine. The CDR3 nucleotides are TGTGCCAGTAGTACAGGGTCCTACGAGCAGTACTTC. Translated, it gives CASSTGSYEQYF.